The present entry profiles one T cell receptor beta chain with its context. This CDR3 spans 16 amino acids. V shed 3 bases and J 5 bases; nucleotides not matched to a gene: 9. Germline-derived CDR1 and CDR2 are SGHKS and YYEKEE (reference sequence). In the original workflow: Amplification of reference gene primers provided the estimated nucleated cell counts. The table came from immunoSEQ multiplex PCR; TCRdb's copy has only in-frame clones and leaves some out. The V and J calls and the clone size are those of that table, but D and trimming were determined from the DNA. The table records about 170,000 clones, 70% to 90% of them present only once. This sample stems from a study of blood T cell repertoires in COVID-19. Overall study: Some COVID-19 samples were acute and others convalescent; all came from the United States, Italy and Spain. T cells, B-cell-depleted T cells, or PBMCs supplied cDNA or gDNA.

Sequenced material: peripheral blood. This sequence was found in a man over 45 with active or convalescent COVID-19. V usage is TRBV5-5 and J usage is TRBJ2-5, with 11 bases aligning to TRBD2. The CDR3 coding sequence is TGTGCCAGCAGCTGGGATAGCGGGGGGGCCTGGGAGACCCAGTACTTC. Protein: CASSWDSGGAWETQYF.